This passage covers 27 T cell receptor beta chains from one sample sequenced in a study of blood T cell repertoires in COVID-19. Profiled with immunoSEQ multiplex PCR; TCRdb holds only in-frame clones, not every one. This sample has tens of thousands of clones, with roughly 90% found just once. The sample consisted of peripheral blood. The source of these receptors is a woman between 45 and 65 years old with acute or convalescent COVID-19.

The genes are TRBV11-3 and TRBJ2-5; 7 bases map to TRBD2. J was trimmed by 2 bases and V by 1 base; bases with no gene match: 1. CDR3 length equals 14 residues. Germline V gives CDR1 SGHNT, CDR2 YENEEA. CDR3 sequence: CASSLGGSQETQYF. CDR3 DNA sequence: TGTGCCAGCAGCTTAGGCGGGAGTCAAGAGACCCAGTACTTC. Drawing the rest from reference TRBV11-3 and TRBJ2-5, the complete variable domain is EAGVVQSPRYKIIEKKQPVAFWCNPISGHNTLYWYLQNLGQGPELLIRYENEEAVDDSQLPKDRFSAERLKGVDSTLKIQPAELGDSAVYLCASSLGGSQETQYFGPGTRLLVL.

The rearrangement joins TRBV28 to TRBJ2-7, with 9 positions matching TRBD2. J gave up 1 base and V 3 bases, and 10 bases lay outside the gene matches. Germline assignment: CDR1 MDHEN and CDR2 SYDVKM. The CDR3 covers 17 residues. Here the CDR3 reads CASSFPSGRTRSYEQYF. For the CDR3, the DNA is TGTGCCAGCAGTTTTCCCAGCGGGAGGACCAGGTCCTACGAGCAGTACTTC.

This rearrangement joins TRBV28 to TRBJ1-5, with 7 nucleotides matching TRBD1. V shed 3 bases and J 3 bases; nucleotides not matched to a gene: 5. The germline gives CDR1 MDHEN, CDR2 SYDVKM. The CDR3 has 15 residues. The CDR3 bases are TGTGCCAGCAGTTTCGACCAGGGGGACAATCAGCCCCAGCATTTT. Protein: CASSFDQGDNQPQHF.

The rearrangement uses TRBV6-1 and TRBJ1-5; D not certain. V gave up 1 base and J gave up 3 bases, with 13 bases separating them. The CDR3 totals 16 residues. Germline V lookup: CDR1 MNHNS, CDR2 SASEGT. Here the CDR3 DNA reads TGTGCCAGCAGTGAAGAGGTGGGAGTTGTCAATCAGCCCCAGCATTTT. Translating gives CASSEEVGVVNQPQHF.

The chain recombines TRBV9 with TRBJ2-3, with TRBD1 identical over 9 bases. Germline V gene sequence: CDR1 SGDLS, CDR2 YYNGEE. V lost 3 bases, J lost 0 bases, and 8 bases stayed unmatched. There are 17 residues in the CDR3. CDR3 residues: CASSALRTGASTDTQYF. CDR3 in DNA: TGTGCCAGCAGCGCCCTAAGGACAGGGGCAAGCACAGATACGCAGTATTTT.

The CDR3 nucleotides are TGTGCCTGGAGTCGTACAGGGATGACTGAAGCTTTCTTT. It codes for CAWSRTGMTEAFF. This rearrangement joins TRBV30 to TRBJ1-1; a weak D match, TRBD1 (6 bases). The germline V gene has CDR1 GTSNPN and CDR2 SVGIG (reference sequence). The CDR3 has 13 amino acids. V lost 2 bases, J lost 5 bases, and 12 bases lay in between.

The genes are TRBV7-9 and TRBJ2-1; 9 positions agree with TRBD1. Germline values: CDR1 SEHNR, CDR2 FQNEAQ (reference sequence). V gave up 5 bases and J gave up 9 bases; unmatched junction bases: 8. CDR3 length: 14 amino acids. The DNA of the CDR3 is TGTGCCAGCAGCCTCAGGACAGGGGAGGGTGAGCAGTTCTTC. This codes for CASSLRTGEGEQFF.

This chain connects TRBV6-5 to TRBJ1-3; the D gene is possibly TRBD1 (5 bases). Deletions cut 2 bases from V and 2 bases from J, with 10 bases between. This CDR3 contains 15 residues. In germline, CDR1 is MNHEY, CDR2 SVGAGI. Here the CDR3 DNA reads TGTGCCAGCAGTTACCGGGGGGAGACTGGAAACACCATATATTTT. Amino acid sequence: CASSYRGETGNTIYF.

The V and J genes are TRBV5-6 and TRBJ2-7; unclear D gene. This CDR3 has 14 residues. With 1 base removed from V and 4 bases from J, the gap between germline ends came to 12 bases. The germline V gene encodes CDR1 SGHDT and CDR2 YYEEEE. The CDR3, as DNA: TGTGCCAGCAGCTTGATTTCGGGTGGTTACGAGCAGTACTTC. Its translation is CASSLISGGYEQYF.

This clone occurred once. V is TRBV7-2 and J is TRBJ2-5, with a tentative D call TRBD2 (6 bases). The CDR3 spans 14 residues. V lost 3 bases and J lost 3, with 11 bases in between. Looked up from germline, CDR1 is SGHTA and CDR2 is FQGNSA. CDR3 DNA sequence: TGTGCCAGCAGCTTGGGGTTAGCGGAAGAGACCCAGTACTTC. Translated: CASSLGLAEETQYF.

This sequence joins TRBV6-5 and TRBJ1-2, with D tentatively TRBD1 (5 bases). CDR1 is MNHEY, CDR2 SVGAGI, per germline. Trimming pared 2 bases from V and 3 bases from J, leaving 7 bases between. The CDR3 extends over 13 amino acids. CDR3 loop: CASSYGGDYGYTF. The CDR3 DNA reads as TGTGCCAGCAGTTACGGGGGGGACTATGGCTACACCTTC.

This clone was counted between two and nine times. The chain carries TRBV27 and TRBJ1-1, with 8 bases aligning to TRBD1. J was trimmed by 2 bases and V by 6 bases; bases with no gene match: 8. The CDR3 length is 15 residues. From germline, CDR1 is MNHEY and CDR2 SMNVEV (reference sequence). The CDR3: CASRGQVVANTEAFF. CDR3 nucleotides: TGTGCCAGCAGGGGACAGGTCGTCGCCAACACTGAAGCTTTCTTT.

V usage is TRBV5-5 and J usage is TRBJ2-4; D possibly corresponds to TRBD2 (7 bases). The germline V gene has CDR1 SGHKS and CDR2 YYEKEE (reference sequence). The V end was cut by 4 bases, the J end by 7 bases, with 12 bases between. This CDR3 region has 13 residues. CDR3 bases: TGTGCCAGCAGCCCGGGAGGACAGAACATTCAGTACTTC. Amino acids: CASSPGGQNIQYF. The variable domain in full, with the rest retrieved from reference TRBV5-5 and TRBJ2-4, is DAGVTQSPTHLIKTRGQQVTLRCSPISGHKSVSWYQQVLGQGPQFIFQYYEKEERGRGNFPDRFSARQFPNYSSELNVNALLLGDSALYLCASSPGGQNIQYFGAGTRLSVL.

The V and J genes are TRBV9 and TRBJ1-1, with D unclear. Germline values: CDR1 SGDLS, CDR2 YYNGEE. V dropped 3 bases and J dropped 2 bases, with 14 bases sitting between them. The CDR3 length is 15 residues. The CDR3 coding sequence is TGTGCCAGCAGCGCCACGACACGGTTTAACACTGAAGCTTTCTTT. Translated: CASSATTRFNTEAFF.

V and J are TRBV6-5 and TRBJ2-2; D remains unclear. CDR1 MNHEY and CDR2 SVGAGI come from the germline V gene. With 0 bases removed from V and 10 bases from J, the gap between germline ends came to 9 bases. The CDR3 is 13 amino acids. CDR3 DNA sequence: TGTGCCAGCAGTTACTCTGTGTTCGTGGAGCTGTTTTTT. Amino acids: CASSYSVFVELFF.

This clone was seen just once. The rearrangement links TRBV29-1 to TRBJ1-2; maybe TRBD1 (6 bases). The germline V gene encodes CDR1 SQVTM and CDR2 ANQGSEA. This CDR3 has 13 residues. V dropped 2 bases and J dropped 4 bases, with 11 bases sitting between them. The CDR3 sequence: CSVELQGFYGYTF. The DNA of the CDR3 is TGCAGCGTTGAATTACAGGGCTTCTATGGCTACACCTTC.

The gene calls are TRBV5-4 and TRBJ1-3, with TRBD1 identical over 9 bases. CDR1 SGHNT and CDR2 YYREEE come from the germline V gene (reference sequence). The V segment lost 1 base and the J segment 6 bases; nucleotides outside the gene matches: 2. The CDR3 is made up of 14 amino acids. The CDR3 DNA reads TGTGCCAGCAGCTTGAACAGGGGGCAAAACACCATATATTTT. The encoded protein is CASSLNRGQNTIYF. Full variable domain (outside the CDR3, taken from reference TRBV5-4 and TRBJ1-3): ETGVTQSPTHLIKTRGQQVTLRCSSQSGHNTVSWYQQALGQGPQFIFQYYREEENGRGNFPPRFSGLQFPNYSSELNVNALELDDSALYLCASSLNRGQNTIYFGEGSWLTVV.

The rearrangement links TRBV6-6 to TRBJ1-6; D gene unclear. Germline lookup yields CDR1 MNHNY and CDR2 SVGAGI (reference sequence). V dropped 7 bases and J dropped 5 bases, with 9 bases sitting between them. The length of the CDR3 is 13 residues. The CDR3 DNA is TGTGCCAGCAAGGCGCTAGATAATTCACCCCTCCACTTT. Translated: CASKALDNSPLHF.

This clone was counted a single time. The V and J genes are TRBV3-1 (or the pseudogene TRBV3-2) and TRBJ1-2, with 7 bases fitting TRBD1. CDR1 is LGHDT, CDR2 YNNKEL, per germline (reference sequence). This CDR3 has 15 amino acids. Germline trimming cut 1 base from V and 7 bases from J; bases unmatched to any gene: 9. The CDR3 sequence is CASSQGGTAVRGYTF. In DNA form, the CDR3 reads TGTGCCAGCAGCCAAGGGGGGACAGCCGTTCGTGGCTACACCTTC.

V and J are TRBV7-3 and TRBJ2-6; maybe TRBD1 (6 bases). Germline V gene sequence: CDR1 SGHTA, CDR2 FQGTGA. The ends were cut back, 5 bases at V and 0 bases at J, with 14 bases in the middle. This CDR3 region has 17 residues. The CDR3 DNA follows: TGTGCCAGCAGCCGGGGACATCGGAGCTCTGGGGCCAACGTCCTGACTTTC. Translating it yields CASSRGHRSSGANVLTF. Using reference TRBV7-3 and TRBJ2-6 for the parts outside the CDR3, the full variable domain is GAGVSQTPSNKVTEKGKYVELRCDPISGHTALYWYRQSLGQGPEFLIYFQGTGAADDSGLPNDRFFAVRPEGSVSTLKIQRTERGDSAVYLCASSRGHRSSGANVLTFGAGSRLTVL.

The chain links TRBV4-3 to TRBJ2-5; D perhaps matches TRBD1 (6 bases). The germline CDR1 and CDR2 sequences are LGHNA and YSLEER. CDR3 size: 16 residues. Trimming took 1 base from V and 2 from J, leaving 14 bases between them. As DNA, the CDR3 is TGCGCCAGCAGCCAAGGAAGGGTGGGGACACAAGAGACCCAGTACTTC. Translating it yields CASSQGRVGTQETQYF.

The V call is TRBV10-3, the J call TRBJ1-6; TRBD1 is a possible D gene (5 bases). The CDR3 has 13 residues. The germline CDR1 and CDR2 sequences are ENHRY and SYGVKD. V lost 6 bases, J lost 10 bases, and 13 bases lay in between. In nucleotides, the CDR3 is TGTGCCATCAGGGTCGGGGGGGACTCACCCCTCCACTTT. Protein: CAIRVGGDSPLHF.

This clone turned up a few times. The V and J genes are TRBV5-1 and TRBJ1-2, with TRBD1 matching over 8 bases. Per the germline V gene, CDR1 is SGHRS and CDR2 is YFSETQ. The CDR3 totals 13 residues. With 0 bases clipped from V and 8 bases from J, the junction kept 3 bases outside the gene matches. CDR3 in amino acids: CASSLEPGGGYTF. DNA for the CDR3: TGCGCCAGCAGCTTGGAGCCAGGGGGCGGCTACACCTTC.

The CDR3 DNA sequence: TGTGCCAGCTCACGACCGGGACAGGGAGGGAGGACAGATACGCAGTATTTT. Translated, it gives CASSRPGQGGRTDTQYF. The gene calls are TRBV18 and TRBJ2-3, with 9 bases lining up with TRBD1. The germline CDR1 and CDR2 sequences are KGHSH and LQKENI. The CDR3 loop spans 17 amino acids. The V segment lost 4 bases and the J segment 3 bases; nucleotides outside the gene matches: 11.

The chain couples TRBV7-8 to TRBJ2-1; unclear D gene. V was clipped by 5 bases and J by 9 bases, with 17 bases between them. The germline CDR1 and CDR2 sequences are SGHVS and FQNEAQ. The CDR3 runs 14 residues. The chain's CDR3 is CASSKRLVEGEQFF. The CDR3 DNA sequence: TGTGCCAGCAGCAAAAGACTCGTCGAAGGTGAGCAGTTCTTC.

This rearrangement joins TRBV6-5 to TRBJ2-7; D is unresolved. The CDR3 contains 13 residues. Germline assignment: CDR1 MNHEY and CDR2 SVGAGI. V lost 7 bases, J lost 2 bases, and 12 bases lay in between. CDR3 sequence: CASTVSEPYEQYF. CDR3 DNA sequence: TGTGCCAGCACCGTAAGTGAGCCCTACGAGCAGTACTTC.

CDR3 coding DNA: TGTGCCAGCAGTCCGGGGGGCAGGCGTTGGAATGAAAAACTGTTTTTT. Translating gives CASSPGGRRWNEKLFF. The chain couples TRBV9 to TRBJ1-4; the D gene is possibly TRBD1 (6 bases). Germline loops: CDR1 SGDLS, CDR2 YYNGEE. Trimming shortened V by 5 bases and J by 5 bases, and 19 bases separated the two germline ends. This CDR3 contains 16 residues.